This entry describes one TCR beta chain. The target antigen is unknown. Trimming removed 2 bases from V and 4 bases from J, with 19 bases in between. Germline CDR1 MDHEN, CDR2 SYDVKM. CDR3 length equals 17 residues. This specimen belongs to a study of beta chain features in type 1 diabetes. Expressed TCRB transcripts were sequenced because the entire RNA isolate underwent reverse transcription. Using immunoSEQ multiplex PCR, the repertoire was profiled, and TCRdb retains in-frame clones only, with some absent. Of under 300,000 clones listed, roughly 24% are singletons. Averaging approximately 120 mL, one heparinised blood draw came from each individual donor. Study findings and constraints: The study found that naive, central memory and Treg TCRB repertoires appeared more similar in patients than in healthy donors. People with Type 1 diabetes carried modestly yet significantly shorter TCRB CDR3s in all four CD4+ subsets. Possibly, sequencing cDNA over-represented cells that had high TCR expression levels. Researchers caution that PCR might favor shorter templates, equally among patients and controls.

The genes are TRBV28 and TRBJ2-3; maybe TRBD2 (7 bases). This TCR came from a woman aged 25 to 39 with type 1 diabetes. Material for sequencing was naive CD4+ T cells from blood. CDR3 residues: CASSLGGASGESDTQYF. The CDR3 region has the DNA TGTGCCAGCAGTTTAGGGGGGGCTAGCGGAGAGTCAGATACGCAGTATTTT.